These T cell receptor beta chains were read from a single sample in a study of T-cell reconstitution after alpha-beta-depleted transplantation in children. TCRdb fed the PCR reads into MiXCR, producing one record per CDR3 protein. This sample has hundreds of thousands of distinct CDR3 sequences, with 16% found just once. Sequencing used PBMCs from the stem cell graft donor, obtained from the stem cell graft. Source of these receptors: a human donor who donated a stem cell graft to a child with acute myeloid leukemia. The CDR3 runs from the conserved cysteine through the conserved F or W. The D gene is left open where the match is weak. For some rows the clone size is stated as once, few or many, or as a class when expanded; others skip it.

CDR3 protein | CDR3 DNA | D gene | clone size | J gene | V gene
CASSRDRETSTDTQYF | TGCGCCAGCAGCCGGGACAGAGAGACTAGCACAGATACGCAGTATTTT | TRBD1 | - | TRBJ2-3 | TRBV10-2
CATSNTQTVEAFF | TGTGCCACCAGCAACACTCAGACGGTAGAAGCTTTCTTT | - | few | TRBJ1-1 | TRBV15
CASSFAGDTGELFF | TGTGCCAGCAGCTTTGCCGGGGACACCGGGGAGCTGTTTTTT | - | - | TRBJ2-2 | TRBV7-9
CSAPFEGNYGYTF | TGCAGCGCCCCGTTTGAGGGAAACTATGGCTACACCTTC | - | many | TRBJ1-2 | TRBV29-1
CASSLVRGSEQYF | TGTGCCAGCAGCTTAGTAAGAGGGAGCGAGCAGTACTTC | - | - | TRBJ2-7 | TRBV11-3
CAISAGDRASYEQYF | TGTGCCATCAGTGCAGGGGACAGGGCGTCCTACGAGCAGTACTTC | TRBD1 | many | TRBJ2-7 | TRBV10-3
CSASLHSAEAFF | TGCAGTGCTAGTCTCCATAGCGCTGAAGCTTTCTTT | - | many | TRBJ1-1 | TRBV20-1
CSVREQGRNTIYF | TGCAGCGTGAGGGAACAGGGGAGAAACACCATATATTTT | TRBD1 | few | TRBJ1-3 | TRBV29-1
CASSLPGTGKETQYF | TGTGCCAGCAGCTTACCTGGGACAGGGAAAGAGACCCAGTACTTC | TRBD1 | - | TRBJ2-5 | TRBV7-2
CSVRLAGGTDTQYF | TGCAGCGTAAGACTAGCGGGGGGAACAGATACGCAGTATTTT | TRBD2 | many | TRBJ2-3 | TRBV29-1
CASSKVADKAGNQPQHF | TGTGCCAGCAGCAAAGTTGCGGACAAAGCGGGCAATCAGCCCCAGCATTTT | - | - | TRBJ1-5 | TRBV21-1
CASSYSRGGRYTEAFF | TGTGCCAGCAGTTACTCTCGGGGGGGCCGATACACTGAAGCTTTCTTT | - | many | TRBJ1-1 | TRBV6-5
CASSLDSAPWETQYF | TGTGCCAGCAGCTTAGACAGTGCCCCGTGGGAGACCCAGTACTTC | - | - | TRBJ2-5 | TRBV7-2
CASSQVPAEDTQYF | TGCGCCAGCAGCCAAGTTCCAGCAGAAGATACGCAGTATTTT | - | - | TRBJ2-3 | TRBV4-1
CSASGSGGKTSTDTQYF | TGCAGTGCTAGCGGTAGCGGGGGAAAAACTAGCACAGATACGCAGTATTTT | TRBD2 | many | TRBJ2-3 | TRBV20-1
CSATTIGTSYQETQYF | TGCAGTGCTACCACTATTGGGACCTCGTACCAAGAGACCCAGTACTTC | - | many | TRBJ2-5 | TRBV20-1
CSASPTSGETQETQYF | TGCAGTGCTAGCCCGACTAGCGGGGAGACCCAAGAGACCCAGTACTTC | TRBD2 | few | TRBJ2-5 | TRBV20-1
CSARARPRGGYEQYF | TGCAGTGCTAGAGCCAGGCCAAGGGGAGGCTACGAGCAGTACTTC | - | - | TRBJ2-7 | TRBV20-1
CASLQGNTEAFF | TGTGCCAGCCTTCAGGGAAACACTGAAGCTTTCTTT | - | few | TRBJ1-1 | TRBV25-1